Listed here are 20 T cell receptor beta chains from one sample, sequenced in a study of regulatory T cells in long-lasting Graves disease. CDR3 regions were amplified by Arm-PCR using iRepertoire HTBI primers to build TCR beta libraries. MiXCR, applied by TCRdb to the multiplex PCR reads, yields one record per CDR3 protein. The sample comprises hundreds of thousands of distinct CDR3 sequences, roughly 16% of which are singletons, and around 12% rests with the top ten. Time point defined: newly diagnosed GD, antithyroid drugs for less than 3 months. From PBMCs, RNA was extracted and then used to make the TCR library. These data also formed part of another study, on T cells in Graves' hyperthyroidism and ophthalmopathy.

The sample consisted of peripheral blood mononuclear cells (PBMCs), taken at new diagnosis, from a patient treated with antithyroid drugs. Receptors were obtained from a man younger than 35 with Graves disease.

This clonotype was observed many times. This sequence joins TRBV27 and TRBJ1-2; 8 bases line up with TRBD1. The CDR3 is made up of 14 amino acids. J gave up 6 bases and V 3 bases, and 6 bases lay outside the gene matches. In germline, CDR1 is MNHEY, CDR2 SMNVEV (reference sequence). The CDR3 coding sequence is TGTGCCAGCAGTTTTGCAGGGGGCTTGGATGGCTACACCTTC. This gives the protein CASSFAGGLDGYTF.

At least ten counts were recorded for this clonotype. V and J are TRBV20-1 and TRBJ2-7, with a tentative D call TRBD1 (5 bases). Trimming took off 6 bases at V and 4 bases at J, with 13 bases between the two ends. Germline-derived CDR1 and CDR2 are DFQATT and SNEGSKA (reference sequence). CDR3 size: 12 residues. CDR3 in DNA: TGCAGTGCGACGGACAAGAATTACGAGCAGTACTTC. This encodes CSATDKNYEQYF.

This clonotype came up many times. CDR3 loop: CASSYSGGYDEQYF. CDR3 in DNA: TGTGCCAGCAGTTACTCTGGGGGTTATGACGAGCAGTACTTC. The chain is built from TRBV6-2 or TRBV6-3 and TRBJ2-7, with D perhaps given as TRBD1 or TRBD2 (5 bases each). Germline lookup yields CDR1 MNHEY and CDR2 SVGEGT. CDR3 length: 14 amino acids. With 0 bases removed from V and 5 bases from J, the gap between germline ends came to 11 bases.

This clonotype was found many times. The V call is TRBV6-1, the J call TRBJ1-1; D perhaps matches TRBD1 (6 bases). The CDR3 runs 13 residues. Germline V CDR1 and CDR2: MNHNS, SASEGT. CDR3 sequence reads: CGSTGTMNTEAFF. CDR3 nucleotide sequence: TGTGGTTCCACAGGGACCATGAACACTGAAGCTTTCTTT.

This clonotype was counted a few times. The V call is TRBV25-1, the J call TRBJ2-2; no firm D call. CDR3 size: 18 residues. From germline, CDR1 is MGHDK and CDR2 SYGVNS. The V end lost 4 bases, the J end lost 0 bases, and 18 bases lay between the germline ends. The CDR3 region is CASSGFSPDWPNTGELFF. For the CDR3, the DNA is TGTGCCAGCAGTGGATTCTCGCCAGACTGGCCGAACACCGGGGAGCTGTTTTTT.

As to this clonotype: A junction end diverges from the germline sequence, so it may reflect a read error. The chain is built from TRBV5-1 and TRBJ2-1, with 11 bases aligning to TRBD2. Germline values: CDR1 SGHRS, CDR2 YFSETQ. The CDR3 length is 15 residues. The CDR3 bases are TGTGCCAACAGCGATAGCGGGAGGGTTTACAATGAGCAGTTCTTC. Translating it yields CANSDSGRVYNEQFF.

The rearrangement links TRBV6-2 or TRBV6-3 to TRBJ2-5; 8 bases are a match to TRBD2. Germline V gene lookup returns CDR1 MNHEY and CDR2 SVGEGT. The CDR3 covers 15 residues. The V and J ends lost 6 bases and 5 bases, in that order; junction bases with no gene match: 11. DNA of the CDR3: TGTGCCAGCAGCGACGGGAGGGCCAAGGACGAGACCCAGTACTTC. Protein: CASSDGRAKDETQYF.

This clonotype came up many times. V is TRBV2 and J is TRBJ1-1; D ambiguous. With 1 base removed from V and 1 base from J, the gap between germline ends came to 7 bases. Looked up from germline, CDR1 is SNHLY and CDR2 is FYNNEI. The CDR3 has 14 amino acids. CDR3 DNA sequence: TGTGCCAGCAGTGAAGATCCACGGAACACTGAAGCTTTCTTT. Translated: CASSEDPRNTEAFF.

The chain employs TRBV11-2 and TRBJ2-1, with 9 bases identical to TRBD2. Per germline, CDR1 SGHAT and CDR2 FQNNGV. Trimming removed 4 bases from V and 3 bases from J; junction bases left unmatched: 7. The CDR3 has 16 residues. For the CDR3, the DNA is TGTGCCAGCAGCTCCCGACTAGCGGAACTCTACAATGAGCAGTTCTTC. Residues: CASSSRLAELYNEQFF.

This chain joins TRBV4-1 and TRBJ2-7, with unresolved D. Per the germline V gene, CDR1 is MGHRA and CDR2 is YSYEKL. Trimming shortened V by 0 bases and J by 0 bases, and 12 bases separated the two germline ends. The CDR3 covers 16 residues. The CDR3 loop reads CASSQDPRALSYEQYF. Here the CDR3 DNA reads TGCGCCAGCAGCCAAGATCCCCGAGCGCTCTCCTACGAGCAGTACTTC.

About this clonotype: This may stem from a read error, because a much larger clone lies one nucleotide away. CDR3 bases: TGTGCCAGCAGTGACAAACAAGAGACCCAGTACTTC. It translates to CASSDKQETQYF. The chain recombines TRBV6-1 with TRBJ2-5; no definite D call. There are 12 residues in the CDR3. Germline CDR1 MNHNS, CDR2 SASEGT. V was pared by 3 bases and J by 2 bases, with 4 bases between.

This chain joins TRBV5-1 and TRBJ2-5, with 10 bases identical to TRBD2. Trimming took 6 bases from V and 1 from J; bases not matched to a gene: 6. CDR1 and CDR2 from the germline V gene are SGHRS and YFSETQ. The CDR3 length is 15 residues. CDR3 region: CASKRTSGPQETQYF. The DNA for the CDR3 is TGCGCCAGCAAACGGACTAGCGGACCCCAAGAGACCCAGTACTTC.

This clonotype was detected only a few times. This chain joins TRBV5-1 and TRBJ1-6; TRBD1 might be the D (6 bases). Germline V CDR1 and CDR2: SGHRS, YFSETQ. CDR3 length: 17 amino acids. With 4 bases removed from V and 7 bases from J, the gap between germline ends came to 21 bases. The CDR3 DNA follows: TGCGCCAGCAGCCTAGGGGCAGGGGCCCTTCTGAATTCACCCCTCCACTTT. It yields the protein CASSLGAGALLNSPLHF.

This clonotype was seen ten or more times. The chain is built from TRBV30 and TRBJ1-3; TRBD1 is a possible D gene (5 bases). Trimming took off 0 bases at V and 4 bases at J, with 16 bases between the two ends. CDR1 is GTSNPN, CDR2 SVGIG, per germline (reference sequence). This CDR3 is 16 amino acids long. The CDR3 coding sequence is TGTGCCTGGAGTGTATGGGGACGGGGATCCGGAAACACCATATATTTT. Translating it yields CAWSVWGRGSGNTIYF.

J is TRBJ2-3 and V is TRBV5-1; D not certain. Trimming removed 4 bases from V and 6 bases from J, with 15 bases in between. Germline V gives CDR1 SGHRS, CDR2 YFSETQ. The CDR3 covers 14 residues. The CDR3 coding sequence is TGCGCCAGCAGCCAAGAAGTCCTTTCGGATACGCAGTATTTT. This translates into CASSQEVLSDTQYF.

This clonotype was found many times. This rearrangement joins TRBV7-8 to TRBJ2-1; maybe TRBD2 (5 bases). This CDR3 has 14 amino acids. The germline V gene has CDR1 SGHVS and CDR2 FQNEAQ. V gave up 2 bases and J gave up 9 bases, with 14 bases separating them. CDR3 in amino acids: CASSLRGLAGEQFF. The DNA of the CDR3 is TGTGCCAGCAGCTTACGCGGACTGGCGGGTGAGCAGTTCTTC.

This clonotype has only a few counts. This may be a read error: a much more frequent sequence differs by one nucleotide. The V call is TRBV30, the J call TRBJ1-2; 7 bases line up with TRBD1. The CDR3 runs to 14 residues. Germline values: CDR1 GTSNPN, CDR2 SVGIG (reference sequence). For the CDR3, the DNA is TGTGCCTCGGGACAGCTAGGTTTATCTTCTGGCTACGCCTTC. Encoded protein: CASGQLGLSSGYAF.

This clonotype was seen a few times. One base away lies a much larger clone, so this may be a sequencing read error. Since no conserved phenylalanine or tryptophan closes the CDR3, a read error is the likely cause. The chain uses TRBV7-3 and TRBJ2-1; 8 positions agree with TRBD1. The germline V gene has CDR1 SGHTA and CDR2 FQGTGA. The V and J ends lost 4 bases and 2 bases, in that order; junction bases with no gene match: 4. The length of the CDR3 is 15 residues. This CDR3 is CASSSGTGPYNEQFL. CDR3 DNA sequence: TGTGCCAGCAGCTCCGGGACAGGTCCCTACAATGAGCAGTTCCTC.

This chain connects TRBV10-3 to TRBJ2-3; D unclear. The CDR3 loop spans 17 amino acids. Trimming shortened V by 6 bases and J by 2 bases, and 21 bases separated the two germline ends. Germline CDR1 and CDR2: ENHRY and SYGVKD. The CDR3 loop is CAISQLIPFRNTDTQYF. The CDR3 DNA reads as TGTGCCATCAGCCAGCTCATACCCTTCAGAAACACAGATACGCAGTATTTT.

This clonotype showed up many times. This sequence joins TRBV7-9 and TRBJ2-5; D is unclear. The CDR3 extends over 14 amino acids. In germline, CDR1 is SEHNR, CDR2 FQNEAQ (reference sequence). Trimming shortened V by 2 bases and J by 2 bases, and 9 bases separated the two germline ends. In nucleotides, the CDR3 is TGTGCCAGCAGCTTAAACACGGTACAAGAGACCCAGTACTTC. Its translation is CASSLNTVQETQYF.